Sequencing of this T cell receptor beta chain was carried out in a study of human T cells and chemical hapten exposure. At the level of the study: Among samples, TCR yields varied mainly because of small differences in pooled library volume.

Time point: patch test 3, about 24 weeks after DPC sensitization. Treatment denoted: therapeutic diphenylcyclopropenone sensitization with weekly scalp DPC. Prior to each patch test being applied, blood was drawn. A remark on this clonotype: Its target is not known.

Notes on the study in general: Among expanded TCRs, significantly more large CDR3 similarity clusters formed than among controls.

Authors' methods: Per-sample TCR counts ranged from about 23,224 to 750,000, median roughly 87,000. MiXCR, run by TCRdb on the RACE reads, gives a single entry per CDR3 protein. TCRdb, rather than the study authors, made the V and J calls. The data show roughly 200,000 distinct CDR3 sequences, 20% to 25% seen once. The germline V gene encodes CDR1 SGHTA and CDR2 FQGNSA. V gave up 6 bases and J gave up 2 bases; unmatched junction bases: 11. This CDR3 region has 18 residues. This sequence was found in a woman between 40 and 55 years old with alopecia areata. Some clones in this sample may be carry-over from other donors' samples. The rearrangement links TRBV7-2 to TRBJ2-5; TRBD2 matches 14 bases. The starting material was whole blood, obtained in connection with sensitization to the hapten diphenylcyclopropenone (DPC). The CDR3 nucleotides are TGTGCCAGCAGATCTGGACTAGCGGGAGGAGGGGGACAAGAGACCCAGTACTTC. It is translated as CASRSGLAGGGGQETQYF.